These T cell receptor beta chains were read from a single sample in a study of blood T cell repertoires in COVID-19. The assay was immunoSEQ multiplex PCR, and TCRdb's table has in-frame clones only and misses some. Here the sample spans 250,000 to 400,000 clones, roughly 88% being singletons. Sequenced material: peripheral blood. The source is a woman in her twenties or thirties with COVID-19, enrolled during active disease. Each CDR3 is given with its conserved first and last residue. The D gene is left open where the match is weak. Where a row states a size, it is once, few, many or the class of an expanded clone; other rows omit it.

D,size,V,J,length,CDR3,DNA
TRBD1,.,TRBV5-6,TRBJ2-2,15,CASSSGTGVPGELFF,TGTGCCAGCAGCTCCGGGACAGGGGTTCCCGGGGAGCTGTTTTTT
TRBD2,.,TRBV5-4,TRBJ2-2,14,CASSSGRDTGELFF,TGTGCCAGCAGCTCCGGGAGGGACACCGGGGAGCTGTTTTTT
.,.,TRBV5-5,TRBJ1-1,15,CASSWGGDMNTEAFF,TGTGCCAGCAGCTGGGGGGGAGATATGAACACTGAAGCTTTCTTT
TRBD1,.,TRBV5-1,TRBJ2-2,15,CASSPGTGDTGELFF,TGCGCCAGCAGCCCCGGGACAGGGGACACCGGGGAGCTGTTTTTT
.,.,TRBV2,TRBJ1-2,15,CASSRERGEGYGYTF,TGTGCCAGCAGTAGAGAAAGGGGCGAAGGCTATGGCTACACCTTC
TRBD2,.,TRBV7-8,TRBJ2-1,18,CASSVGLAGVARYNEQFF,TGTGCCAGCAGCGTCGGACTAGCGGGAGTGGCCCGCTACAATGAGCAGTTCTTC
TRBD1,.,TRBV2,TRBJ2-2,15,CASIRDRGSTGELFF,TGTGCCAGCATCCGGGACAGGGGTTCCACCGGGGAGCTGTTTTTT
TRBD1,few,TRBV4-1,TRBJ1-1,19,CASSQVYGTGGKEDTEAFF,TGCGCCAGCAGCCAAGTATATGGGACAGGGGGTAAGGAGGACACTGAAGCTTTCTTT
TRBD1,.,TRBV5-4,TRBJ2-1,13,CASSLEDSGQWFF,TGTGCCAGCAGCTTGGAAGATTCGGGACAGTGGTTCTTC
.,once,TRBV18,TRBJ2-7,16,CASSDPTRHPSYEQYF,TGTGCCAGCTCAGACCCGACGAGGCACCCTTCCTACGAGCAGTACTTC
TRBD2,once,TRBV7-2,TRBJ2-3,18,CASSLFLSAGGDTDTQYF,TGTGCCAGCAGCTTATTTCTCAGTGCGGGAGGGGACACAGATACGCAGTATTTT
.,.,TRBV2,TRBJ2-5,11,CASSIGETQYF,TGTGCCAGCAGTATCGGAGAGACCCAGTACTTC
TRBD1,.,TRBV30,TRBJ1-1,15,CAWSVTTGGWTEAFF,TGTGCCTGGAGCGTAACGACAGGGGGCTGGACTGAAGCTTTCTTT
.,.,TRBV29-1,TRBJ1-1,13,CSVDGRRNTEAFF,TGCAGCGTTGACGGCAGGCGGAACACTGAAGCTTTCTTT
TRBD2,.,TRBV19,TRBJ2-1,14,CASRLAGDIGEQFF,TGTGCCAGTAGGCTAGCGGGAGACATTGGTGAGCAGTTCTTC
TRBD2,once,TRBV7-8,TRBJ2-1,19,CASSWTGTSGRYAYNEQFF,TGTGCCAGCAGCTGGACCGGGACTAGCGGGAGGTACGCCTACAATGAGCAGTTCTTC
.,.,TRBV2,TRBJ2-7,12,CASHGTGYEQYF,TGTGCCAGCCACGGGACTGGCTACGAGCAGTACTTC
TRBD1,.,TRBV5-1,TRBJ1-4,15,CASSLRDSTNEKLFF,TGCGCCAGCAGCCTCCGGGACAGCACTAATGAAAAACTGTTTTTT
.,.,TRBV5-1,TRBJ1-1,13,CASSLAGLAEAFF,TGCGCCAGCAGCTTGGCCGGGTTGGCTGAAGCTTTCTTT
.,.,TRBV4-1,TRBJ1-5,16,CASSQDDTHSNQPQHF,TGCGCCAGCAGCCAAGATGACACTCATAGCAATCAGCCCCAGCATTTT
.,.,TRBV27,TRBJ1-2,14,CASSLKGANYGYTF,TGTGCCAGCAGTTTAAAGGGAGCTAACTATGGCTACACCTTC
.,.,TRBV7-9,TRBJ2-2,16,CASSTPLRGDTGELFF,TGTGCCAGCAGCACCCCCCTCCGGGGAGACACCGGGGAGCTGTTTTTT
.,few,TRBV3-1/TRBV3-2,TRBJ2-7,15,CASSQDPISPREQYF,TGTGCCAGCAGCCAAGATCCCATATCGCCCCGGGAGCAGTACTTC
.,once,TRBV5-1,TRBJ1-1,13,CASSLKGDTEAFF,TGCGCCAGCAGCTTGAAGGGAGACACTGAAGCTTTCTTT
.,once,TRBV1,TRBJ2-4,21,CTSSQDWSGTGCCIAKNIQYF,TGCACCAGCAGCCAAGATTGGAGTGGGACAGGTTGTTGTATTGCCAAAAACATTCAGTACTTC
.,.,TRBV18,TRBJ2-6,16,CASSPQVPSGANVLTF,TGTGCCAGCTCACCGCAGGTCCCCTCTGGGGCCAACGTCCTGACTTTC
.,.,TRBV4-1,TRBJ1-5,15,CASSQSRTGSQPQHF,TGCGCCAGCAGCCAATCGAGAACAGGGAGTCAGCCCCAGCATTTT
TRBD2,few,TRBV10-1,TRBJ2-3,15,CASSEAGRSADTQYF,TGCGCCAGCAGTGAAGCCGGGAGGTCGGCAGATACGCAGTATTTT
.,.,TRBV12-3/TRBV12-4,TRBJ1-1,13,CASSLAGGTEAFF,TGTGCCAGCAGTTTGGCGGGAGGTACTGAAGCTTTCTTT
TRBD1,.,TRBV28,TRBJ1-2,15,CASFPPKQGAGGYTF,TGTGCCAGCTTCCCTCCCAAACAGGGGGCAGGTGGCTACACCTTC
.,.,TRBV7-9,TRBJ1-1,13,CASSSQENTEAFF,TGTGCCAGCAGCTCCCAGGAGAACACTGAAGCTTTCTTT
.,.,TRBV27,TRBJ2-5,14,CASSLRDMQETQYF,TGTGCCAGCAGTTTACGGGACATGCAAGAGACCCAGTACTTC
TRBD2,.,TRBV7-8,TRBJ2-7,15,CASSYLAGGYYEQYF,TGTGCCAGCAGCTATCTAGCGGGGGGATACTACGAGCAGTACTTC
.,.,TRBV19,TRBJ2-7,14,CASSPQGRGYEQYF,TGTGCCAGTAGCCCACAGGGTAGGGGCTACGAGCAGTACTTC
TRBD1,.,TRBV25-1,TRBJ2-7,15,CASSEFGTGGYEQYF,TGTGCCAGCAGTGAATTCGGGACAGGGGGCTACGAGCAGTACTTC
.,.,TRBV7-8,TRBJ2-2,12,CASSLVEGELFF,TGTGCCAGCAGCTTGGTAGAAGGGGAGCTGTTTTTT
.,.,TRBV19,TRBJ2-6,16,CASSISGPSGANVLTF,TGTGCCAGTAGTATTAGCGGCCCCTCTGGGGCCAACGTCCTGACTTTC
.,.,TRBV3-1/TRBV3-2,TRBJ2-3,14,CASSPTGSTDTQYF,TGTGCCAGCAGCCCGACGGGAAGCACAGATACGCAGTATTTT
.,.,TRBV3-1/TRBV3-2,TRBJ1-4,14,CASSPTATNEKLFF,TGTGCCAGCAGCCCGACAGCAACTAATGAAAAACTGTTTTTT
.,.,TRBV5-6,TRBJ2-1,11,CASSRTGEQFF,TGTGCCAGCAGCCGAACAGGGGAGCAGTTCTTC
.,.,TRBV19,TRBJ1-2,15,CASSIAPDSTARYTF,TGTGCCAGTAGTATAGCTCCCGACAGCACCGCGCGCTACACCTTC
.,.,TRBV28,TRBJ1-2,12,CATVNPGDGYTF,TGTGCCACCGTGAACCCGGGGGATGGCTACACCTTC
.,once,TRBV5-8,TRBJ2-1,11,CASSLGGGQFF,TGTGCCAGCAGCTTGGGGGGAGGGCAGTTCTTC
.,.,TRBV30,TRBJ1-2,13,CAWSPTGNYGYTF,TGTGCCTGGAGTCCCACAGGGAACTATGGCTACACCTTC